This T cell receptor beta chain comes out of a study of blood T cell repertoires in COVID-19. Turning to the study itself: Material from acute and convalescent COVID-19 was sourced from the United States, Italy and Spain. Sample material is recorded as cDNA or gDNA derived from T cells, B-cell-depleted T cells, or PBMCs.

V shed 8 bases, J shed 5 bases, and the junction held 6 bases outside the gene matches. The CDR3 sequence is 13 residues long. CDR1 is LNHDA, CDR2 SQIVND, per germline (reference sequence). In the original analysis: Estimated nucleated cell counts came from reference gene primer amplification. Clones were read by immunoSEQ multiplex PCR, and TCRdb kept only the in-frame ones, dropping some. V, J and clone size are those of that table, while D and trimming were read from the DNA. The sample lists around 170,000 clones, roughly 90% occurring once. The V gene is TRBV19, the J gene TRBJ2-5, with TRBD1 matching 9 bases. This clonotype was sampled from a man aged 55 to 70 with acute or convalescent COVID-19. The specimen was peripheral blood. This CDR3 is CASQRGQGETQYF. The CDR3 DNA sequence: TGTGCCAGTCAAAGGGGACAGGGTGAGACCCAGTACTTC.